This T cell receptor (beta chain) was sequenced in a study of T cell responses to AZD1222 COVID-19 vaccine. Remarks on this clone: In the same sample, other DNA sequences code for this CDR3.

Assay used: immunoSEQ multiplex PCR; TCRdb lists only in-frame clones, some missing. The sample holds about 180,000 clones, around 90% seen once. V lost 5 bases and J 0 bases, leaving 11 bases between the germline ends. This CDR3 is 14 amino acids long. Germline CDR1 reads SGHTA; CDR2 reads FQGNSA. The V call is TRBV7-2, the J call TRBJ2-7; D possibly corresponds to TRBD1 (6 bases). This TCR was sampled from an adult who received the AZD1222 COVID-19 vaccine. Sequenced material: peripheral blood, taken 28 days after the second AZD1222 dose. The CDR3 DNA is TGTGCCAGCAGCCTCGACAGGAGCTCCTACGAGCAGTACTTC. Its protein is CASSLDRSSYEQYF. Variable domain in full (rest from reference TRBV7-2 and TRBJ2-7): GAGVSQSPSNKVTEKGKDVELRCDPISGHTALYWYRQSLGQGLEFLIYFQGNSAPDKSGLPSDRFSAERTGGSVSTLTIQRTQQEDSAVYLCASSLDRSSYEQYFGPGTRLTVT.